The subject of this entry is one T cell receptor beta chain. The antigen is undetermined. The beta constant-region primer was an equimolar mix of two oligonucleotides covering TRBC1 and TRBC2. A 12-nucleotide UMI and the SP2 primer were added to the cDNA 3' end by oligonucleotide ligation. Four rounds of PCR amplified the ligated cDNA using nested alpha and beta constant-region primers plus SP2. TCRdb processed the UMI-ligation and nested PCR reads anew with MiXCR; each CDR3 protein has one entry. The sample lists about 150,000 distinct CDR3 sequences; 15% to 20% were seen once. The sample comes from a study of naive and memory T cell subsets. The study, taken as a whole, reports: Over 85% of naive TCR sequences appeared only once, unlike memory subsets.

The CDR3 sequence is 13 residues long. The V and J ends lost 7 bases and 8 bases respectively, with 17 bases between them. Sequencing used naive CD4+ T cells from blood. The V gene is TRBV12-3 or TRBV12-4, the J gene TRBJ1-2; D gene ambiguous. The sequence derives from a human donor in good health. The DNA for the CDR3 is TGTGCCAGCACCGAATGGGGAGACCAGGGCTACACCTTC. Its protein product is CASTEWGDQGYTF.